A selection of T cell receptor beta chains follows, all from one sample in a study of blood T cell repertoires in COVID-19. Sequencing was performed with immunoSEQ multiplex PCR; in TCRdb, only in-frame clones are kept and a portion is missing. The sample yields about 82,000 clones, 75% to 85% seen once. The sample was peripheral blood. Receptors were obtained from a middle-aged woman with active or convalescent COVID-19. Each CDR3 is given with its conserved first and last residue. Fields, in order: J gene, clone size, V gene, D gene, CDR3 protein, CDR3 DNA. The D gene is left open where the match is weak. A clone size is listed for some rows: how often the clone was seen (once, few, many), or a class if it is expanded.

>TRBJ2-2|once|TRBV2|TRBD1
CASSAGTGYTGELFF
TGTGCCAGCAGTGCCGGGACAGGGTACACCGGGGAGCTGTTTTTT
>TRBJ1-2|NA|TRBV30|TRBD1
CALRPGQAHGYTF
TGTGCCTTACGACCCGGACAGGCTCATGGCTACACCTTC
>TRBJ2-7|once|TRBV28|TRBD2
CASSLRGLASYEQYF
TGTGCCAGCAGTTTAAGGGGACTAGCGTCCTACGAGCAGTACTTC
>TRBJ1-1|NA|TRBV18|NA
CASSPSLTNTEAFF
TGTGCCAGCTCACCTTCACTCACGAACACTGAAGCTTTCTTT
>TRBJ2-7|NA|TRBV6-7|NA
CASSYDKTRLVYEQYF
TGTGCCAGCAGTTACGATAAAACAAGACTAGTTTACGAGCAGTACTTC
>TRBJ2-4|NA|TRBV28|NA
CASSPQGIKNIQYF
TGTGCCAGCAGCCCACAGGGTATCAAAAACATTCAGTACTTC
>TRBJ1-5|once|TRBV7-6|TRBD1
CASSLAPGTGFQPQHF
TGTGCCAGCAGCTTAGCGCCCGGGACAGGGTTCCAGCCCCAGCATTTT
>TRBJ2-2|NA|TRBV4-3|NA
CASSQEVPSANTGELFF
TGCGCCAGCAGCCAAGAAGTCCCTAGCGCGAACACCGGGGAGCTGTTTTTT
>TRBJ1-6|NA|TRBV18|NA
CASSPRGVTHNSPLHF
TGTGCCAGCTCACCAAGGGGCGTTACCCATAATTCACCCCTCCACTTT
>TRBJ1-5|NA|TRBV18|TRBD1
CASSPPGQGNQPQHF
TGTGCCAGCTCACCTCCGGGACAGGGGAATCAGCCCCAGCATTTT
>TRBJ2-3|NA|TRBV6-2/TRBV6-3|TRBD2
CASSPWTSGSRDTQYF
TGTGCCAGCAGTCCCTGGACTAGCGGTTCAAGAGATACGCAGTATTTT
>TRBJ2-7|NA|TRBV6-2/TRBV6-3|TRBD2
CASSGLAGGPWDYEQYF
TGTGCCAGCAGTGGACTAGCGGGGGGGCCTTGGGACTACGAGCAGTACTTC
>TRBJ2-7|NA|TRBV13|NA
CASSGEDLFEQYF
TGTGCCAGCAGCGGTGAAGACTTGTTCGAGCAGTACTTC
>TRBJ2-5|few|TRBV4-3|TRBD1
CASSQDLGDSSQETQYF
TGCGCCAGCAGCCAAGATTTAGGGGACAGTAGCCAAGAGACCCAGTACTTC
>TRBJ2-7|NA|TRBV7-2|TRBD1
CASSRQGYEQYF
TGTGCCAGCAGCAGACAGGGGTACGAGCAGTACTTC
>TRBJ2-1|NA|TRBV19|TRBD1
CASRETGSYNEQFF
TGTGCCAGTAGGGAGACAGGGTCCTACAATGAGCAGTTCTTC
>TRBJ2-5|NA|TRBV3-1/TRBV3-2|NA
CASSQTLRTDQETQYF
TGTGCCAGCAGCCAAACACTCAGAACAGACCAAGAGACCCAGTACTTC
>TRBJ2-6|NA|TRBV6-4|NA
CASSPQGSGANVLTF
TGTGCCAGCAGTCCTCAGGGGTCTGGGGCCAACGTCCTGACTTTC
>TRBJ1-1|NA|TRBV11-2|NA
CASSPSGFGEAFF
TGTGCCAGCAGCCCATCAGGGTTTGGTGAAGCTTTCTTT
>TRBJ1-1|NA|TRBV7-2|NA
CASSLRLGGTEAFF
TGTGCCAGCAGCTTACGTTTGGGGGGCACTGAAGCTTTCTTT
>TRBJ2-3|NA|TRBV11-3|NA
CASSPKWWGLPGTDTQYF
TGTGCCAGCAGCCCGAAGTGGTGGGGACTCCCAGGCACAGATACGCAGTATTTT
>TRBJ2-1|NA|TRBV7-9|NA
CASSPTSGGLYNEQFF
TGTGCCAGCAGCCCTACGTCCGGGGGACTCTACAATGAGCAGTTCTTC
>TRBJ2-3|NA|TRBV7-9|TRBD2
CASSFLAGTDTQYF
TGTGCCAGCAGCTTCCTAGCGGGCACAGATACGCAGTATTTT
>TRBJ1-2|NA|TRBV6-5|NA
CASSYTTLGVGYTF
TGTGCCAGCAGTTACACGACGTTAGGGGTCGGCTACACCTTC
>TRBJ1-1|NA|TRBV7-9|NA
CASSLPGHTTEAFF
TGTGCCAGCAGCTTGCCGGGACACACTACTGAAGCTTTCTTT
>TRBJ1-3|NA|TRBV5-6|NA
CASSFLQGTGNTIYF
TGTGCCAGCAGCTTCTTACAGGGCACTGGAAACACCATATATTTT
>TRBJ1-1|NA|TRBV5-8|NA
CASSFQKNTEAFF
TGTGCCAGCAGCTTTCAGAAGAACACTGAAGCTTTCTTT
>TRBJ2-3|once|TRBV28|NA
CASYNPPTDTQYF
TGTGCCAGCTACAATCCACCCACAGATACGCAGTATTTT
>TRBJ2-7|NA|TRBV5-1|NA
CASSLAQGGPGEQYF
TGCGCCAGCAGCTTGGCTCAGGGAGGACCGGGGGAGCAGTACTTC
>TRBJ1-6|once|TRBV19|NA
CASSIQQGSGSPLHF
TGTGCCAGTAGTATCCAGCAGGGTTCTGGTTCACCCCTCCACTTT
>TRBJ1-1|NA|TRBV7-9|NA
CATDGQNTEAFF
TGTGCCACCGACGGACAGAACACTGAAGCTTTCTTT
>TRBJ2-2|few|TRBV6-2/TRBV6-3|TRBD2
CASSLPGLAGAPGSGELFF
TGTGCCAGCAGTCTCCCAGGACTAGCGGGAGCCCCGGGGTCCGGGGAGCTGTTTTTT
>TRBJ2-2|NA|TRBV10-3|NA
CAIRRDLNTGELFF
TGTGCCATCAGGAGGGATCTGAACACCGGGGAGCTGTTTTTT
>TRBJ1-5|NA|TRBV24-1|TRBD1
CATAGTGGAGVNQPQHF
TGTGCCACAGCGGGGACAGGGGGCGCGGGGGTTAATCAGCCCCAGCATTTT
>TRBJ2-2|once|TRBV5-5|NA
CASSLEGQITGELFF
TGTGCCAGCAGCTTGGAAGGACAGATTACCGGGGAGCTGTTTTTT
>TRBJ1-3|NA|TRBV9|NA
CASSVGVGGAGTIYF
TGTGCCAGCAGCGTAGGGGTAGGGGGAGCTGGGACCATATATTTT
>TRBJ2-3|NA|TRBV12-5|TRBD2
CASGLGGTSGGDDTQYF
TGTGCTAGTGGTTTGGGAGGGACTAGCGGAGGCGATGATACGCAGTATTTT
>TRBJ1-5|NA|TRBV6-5|NA
CASRPLTSQPQHF
TGTGCCAGCAGACCCCTCACAAGTCAGCCCCAGCATTTT
>TRBJ1-2|few|TRBV4-3|TRBD1
CASSQVRDSVAIYGYTF
TGCGCCAGCAGCCAAGTCAGGGACAGCGTCGCCATTTATGGCTACACCTTC
>TRBJ2-7|NA|TRBV28|TRBD2
CASRGSGTSSYEQYF
TGTGCCAGCAGGGGTAGCGGGACTTCCTCCTACGAGCAGTACTTC
>TRBJ2-4|NA|TRBV10-3|NA
CAISEGGLAKNIQYF
TGTGCCATCAGTGAGGGCGGGCTAGCCAAAAACATTCAGTACTTC
>TRBJ2-7|NA|TRBV27|NA
CASTPSVGPFYHEQYF
TGTGCCAGCACCCCTAGTGTGGGGCCTTTTTACCACGAGCAGTACTTC
>TRBJ2-2|NA|TRBV9|TRBD2
CASSAPGLAGATGELFF
TGTGCCAGCAGCGCACCGGGACTAGCGGGAGCTACCGGGGAGCTGTTTTTT
>TRBJ2-5|NA|TRBV5-1|TRBD2
CASSLASGVQETQYF
TGCGCCAGCAGCTTGGCTAGCGGGGTCCAAGAGACCCAGTACTTC
>TRBJ2-2|NA|TRBV6-5|TRBD2
CASSHRTSPGELFF
TGTGCCAGCAGTCATCGGACTAGCCCCGGGGAGCTGTTTTTT
>TRBJ2-7|NA|TRBV2|NA
CASSEVEIPPYEQYF
TGTGCCAGCAGTGAAGTAGAGATACCTCCTTACGAGCAGTACTTC
>TRBJ1-1|NA|TRBV7-9|NA
CASSLVGVGMHTEAFF
TGTGCCAGCAGCTTAGTTGGCGTGGGCATGCACACTGAAGCTTTCTTT
>TRBJ2-5|few|TRBV6-6|NA
CASSYPEIQETQYF
TGTGCCAGCAGTTACCCCGAGATCCAAGAGACCCAGTACTTC
>TRBJ1-1|NA|TRBV25-1|NA
CASSEYNSVSEAFF
TGTGCCAGCAGTGAATATAACAGTGTCTCGGAAGCTTTCTTT